Listed below are T cell receptor beta chains from one sample, sequenced in a study of blood T cell repertoires in COVID-19. Libraries were prepared by immunoSEQ multiplex PCR; TCRdb keeps only in-frame clonotypes and omits some of them. The table records around 270,000 clones, 84% of them present only once. The sample was peripheral blood. These receptor sequences come from a woman aged 40 to 49 who had recovered from COVID-19. Both conserved end residues are part of each CDR3. A D gene is named only where the DNA matches it firmly. Clone sizes are given selectively: once, few, many, or a class where the clone is expanded.

V	D	size	J	DNA	CDR3
TRBV2	TRBD1	NA	TRBJ2-7	TGTGCCAGCCTCGAGGGCCGACAGGGTGACTACGAGCAGTACTTC	CASLEGRQGDYEQYF
TRBV6-5	TRBD1	NA	TRBJ1-2	TGTGCCAGCAGCAACAGGGGCCTCAACTATGGCTACACCTTC	CASSNRGLNYGYTF
TRBV6-1	NA	NA	TRBJ1-5	TGTGCCAGCAGTGAAGCAACAGGGAGAGGCAATCAGCCCCAGCATTTT	CASSEATGRGNQPQHF
TRBV5-6	TRBD1	NA	TRBJ2-3	TGTGCCAGCAGGACCCGACAGGGCGCCACAGATACGCAGTATTTT	CASRTRQGATDTQYF
TRBV28	NA	NA	TRBJ1-1	TGTGCCGTCACACAGGGTCCGAACACTGAAGCTTTCTTT	CAVTQGPNTEAFF
TRBV18	NA	once	TRBJ2-7	TGTGCCAGCTCACGAACAGGGATCTACGAGCAGTACTTC	CASSRTGIYEQYF
TRBV10-3	NA	NA	TRBJ1-2	TGTGCCATCAGTGAATCGGTCCCGTCCACCTATGGCTACACCTTC	CAISESVPSTYGYTF
TRBV19	NA	NA	TRBJ2-5	TGTGCCACCTCCGAGACACGAGAGACCCAGTACTTC	CATSETRETQYF
TRBV6-6	NA	NA	TRBJ1-6	TGTGCCAGCAGTCGAACAAGCCAGGGTTTTGGTGGATCACCCCTCCACTTT	CASSRTSQGFGGSPLHF
TRBV10-3	NA	few	TRBJ1-6	TGTGCCATCAGCACGGACATTAGTAATTCACCCCTCCACTTT	CAISTDISNSPLHF
TRBV3-1/TRBV3-2	TRBD2	NA	TRBJ2-7	TGTGCCAGCAGCCACCGGGGAGGGTCCTCCCGCCGGCAGTACTTC	CASSHRGGSSRRQYF
TRBV28	NA	NA	TRBJ2-7	TGTGCCAGCAGTTTTCCGGGAACCTACGAGCAGTACTTC	CASSFPGTYEQYF
TRBV6-2/TRBV6-3	NA	NA	TRBJ2-7	TGTGCCAGCAGTTACCTTAAAGGGGACGAGCAGTACTTC	CASSYLKGDEQYF
TRBV28	NA	NA	TRBJ1-3	TGTGCCAGCAGTTTAGCAGGTCATACCATATATTTT	CASSLAGHTIYF
TRBV27	TRBD1	NA	TRBJ2-2	TGTGCCAGCTCCGCTACCAGGGGGACCGGGGAGCTGTTTTTT	CASSATRGTGELFF
TRBV7-9	TRBD1	NA	TRBJ1-4	TGTGCCAGCAGCTCCCACCGGGACAGGGGACAAAAACTGTTTTTT	CASSSHRDRGQKLFF
TRBV2	NA	NA	TRBJ2-1	TGTGCCAGCAGACGCAGCGGAGAGCAGTTCTTC	CASRRSGEQFF